Shown below are 10 T cell receptor beta chains from a single sample sequenced in a study of T cells after yellow fever vaccination. TCRdb reprocessed the 5' RACE reads via MiXCR and lists one record per CDR3 protein. Of about 25,000 distinct CDR3 sequences in the sample, 3% to 4% were seen once. Material: PBMCs, either bulk or a sorted T-cell subset (CD4+, CD8+, memory, or dextramer-sorted; not recorded which), obtained roughly 45 days after the first yellow fever vaccination. The receptors were gathered from a man aged 18-30 years who received the YFV17D yellow fever vaccine.

Ten or more counts support this clonotype. The chain links TRBV20-1 to TRBJ2-1; D is undetermined. Germline assignment: CDR1 DFQATT and CDR2 SNEGSKA (reference sequence). V dropped 3 bases and J dropped 6 bases, with 12 bases sitting between them. This CDR3 is 13 amino acids long. CDR3 sequence: CSARYPSPNEQFF. DNA for the CDR3: TGCAGTGCTAGGTATCCGAGCCCCAATGAGCAGTTCTTC.

This clonotype has a count of ten or more. This chain links TRBV20-1 with TRBJ1-1; D is perhaps TRBD1 (5 bases). This CDR3 is built from 11 residues. V was shortened by 6 bases and J by 7 bases, with 12 bases between the two germline ends. Germline CDR1 DFQATT, CDR2 SNEGSKA (reference sequence). The CDR3 loop reads CSAGRGVEAFF. As DNA, the CDR3 is TGCAGTGCCGGAAGGGGCGTTGAAGCTTTCTTT.

Ten or more counts support this clonotype. V and J are TRBV12-3 or TRBV12-4 and TRBJ2-1; TRBD2 is a possible D gene (6 bases). This CDR3 contains 15 residues. The V end lost 6 bases, the J end lost 6 bases, and 18 bases lay between the germline ends. The CDR3: CASSAAGGVANEQFF. The CDR3 DNA follows: TGTGCCAGCAGCGCCGCCGGGGGAGTTGCCAATGAGCAGTTCTTC.

This clonotype was seen at least ten times. The rearrangement uses TRBV5-1 and TRBJ2-2; a weak D match, TRBD2 (5 bases). The germline gives CDR1 SGHRS, CDR2 YFSETQ. This CDR3 is 15 amino acids long. Trimming removed 0 bases from V and 2 bases from J, with 8 bases in between. CDR3 coding DNA: TGCGCCAGCAGCTTGGCCGAGGGAAACACCGGGGAGCTGTTTTTT. This gives the protein CASSLAEGNTGELFF.

This clonotype was recorded many times. The CDR3 sequence: CASSYSGTGYEKLFF. CDR3 nucleotides: TGTGCCAGCAGTTACTCCGGGACAGGGTATGAAAAACTGTTTTTT. The chain is built from TRBV6-5 and TRBJ1-4; 9 bases agree with TRBD1. The CDR3 length is 15 residues. The trim removed 0 bases at V and 6 bases at J, leaving 2 bases unmatched. Germline lookup yields CDR1 MNHEY and CDR2 SVGAGI.

The sample holds a few counts of this clonotype. It may be a read error: a sequence one base away is much more abundant. The chain recombines TRBV7-2 with TRBJ1-1; D is ambiguous. The CDR3 length is 14 residues. V was cut by 1 base and J by 12 bases, with 18 bases left in between. Per germline, CDR1 SGHTA and CDR2 FQGNSA. The CDR3 protein is CASSLVGGTDVPFF. The DNA of the CDR3 is TGTGCCAGCAGCTTAGTGGGTGGAACAGATGTACCTTTCTTT.

This clonotype was detected ten times or more. The genes are TRBV12-3 or TRBV12-4 and TRBJ1-1, with TRBD1 as a possible D gene (5 bases). V was pared by 5 bases and J by 3 bases, with 16 bases between. The CDR3 loop spans 15 amino acids. The CDR3 sequence: CASSLRGMGDTEAFF. CDR3 nucleotides: TGTGCCAGCAGTCTACGGGGTATGGGGGACACTGAAGCTTTCTTT.

This clonotype was counted many times. The chain joins TRBV6-1 to TRBJ1-3; D gene uncertain. The V and J ends lost 8 bases and 0 bases respectively, with 8 bases between them. Germline lookup yields CDR1 MNHNS and CDR2 SASEGT. This CDR3 has 13 residues. This chain's CDR3 is CASCEASGNTIYF. The DNA of the CDR3 is TGTGCCAGCTGCGAGGCCTCTGGAAACACCATATATTTT.

This clonotype appeared many times. The J gene is TRBJ2-2, the V gene TRBV5-1, with TRBD2 matching 9 bases. The CDR3 runs 17 residues. The junction had 9 bases not matched to a gene; V was cut back by 4 bases and J by 2 bases. The V gene's germline CDR1 is SGHRS and CDR2 YFSETQ. CDR3 sequence (DNA): TGCGCCAGCAGCATGTCTAGCGGGGCGATAAACACCGGGGAGCTGTTTTTT. It translates to CASSMSSGAINTGELFF.

This clonotype has a count of ten or more. The chain employs TRBV7-2 and TRBJ1-2; no definite D call. The CDR3 consists of 12 residues. Trimming shortened V by 4 bases and J by 0 bases, and 3 bases separated the two germline ends. Per germline, CDR1 SGHTA and CDR2 FQGNSA. The CDR3 reads CASSSSNYGYTF. DNA of the CDR3: TGTGCCAGCAGCTCCTCTAACTATGGCTACACCTTC.